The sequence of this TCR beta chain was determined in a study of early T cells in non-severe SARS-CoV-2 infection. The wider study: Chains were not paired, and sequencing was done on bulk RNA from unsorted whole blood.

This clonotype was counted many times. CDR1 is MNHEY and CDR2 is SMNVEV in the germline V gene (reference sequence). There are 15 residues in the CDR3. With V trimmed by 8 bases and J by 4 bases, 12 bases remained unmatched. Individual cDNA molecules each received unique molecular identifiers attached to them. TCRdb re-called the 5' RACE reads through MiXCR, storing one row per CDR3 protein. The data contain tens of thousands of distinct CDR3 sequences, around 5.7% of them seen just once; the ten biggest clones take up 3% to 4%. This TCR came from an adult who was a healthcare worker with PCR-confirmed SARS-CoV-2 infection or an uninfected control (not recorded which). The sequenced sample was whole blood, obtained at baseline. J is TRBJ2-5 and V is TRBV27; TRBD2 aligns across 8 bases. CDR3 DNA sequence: TGTGCCAGCCAGAGGGACGGACTAGCTGGAGAGACCCAGTACTTC. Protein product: CASQRDGLAGETQYF.